The clone carrying this TCR beta chain was seen a few times. Antigen unknown. TCRdb reprocessed the reads with MiXCR, giving one entry per CDR3 protein. In the table there are fewer than 850,000 distinct CDR3 sequences, roughly 29% of which are singletons. Germline CDR1 is MGHRA and CDR2 is YSYEKL. The CDR3 extends over 17 amino acids. Germline trimming cut 1 base from V and 4 bases from J; bases unmatched to any gene: 12. This sample is drawn from a study of T cell repertoires in cytomegalovirus infection. Findings and caveats of the study: Ex vivo, HLA-C-restricted CMV-specific TCR beta clonotypes prevailed over the rest of the response.

The clonotype was recovered from a human donor in good health (CMV status not recorded). Some clones in this sample may be carry-over from other donors' samples. Sequencing was performed on cultured CD8+ T cells from PBMCs, taken from culture after CMV antigen stimulation. V is TRBV4-1 and J is TRBJ2-5; 7 positions match TRBD1. The CDR3 loop is CASSQVAFQQGRETQYF. The CDR3 DNA is TGCGCCAGCAGCCAAGTGGCTTTCCAACAGGGGAGAGAGACCCAGTACTTC.